This T cell receptor beta chain was found in a study of monozygotic twins with inflammatory bowel disease. Each UMI harboured a 6-nucleotide sample barcode and was appended via template switching. Amplification of TCRalpha and TCRbeta cDNA involved two nested PCRs that ran for approximately 17 and 9 cycles. Reanalyzing the 5' RACE reads, TCRdb keeps one entry per CDR3 protein, without DNA. This table lists over 110,000 distinct CDR3 sequences. Blood samples of approximately 2.3 ml were drawn from every donor. The CDR3 is 12 residues long. The germline CDR1 and CDR2 sequences are LNHDA and SQIVND (reference sequence).

This TCR came from a human donor with ulcerative colitis or Crohn's disease, or a healthy co-twin of an affected twin (not recorded which). Sequencing input: blood. This rearrangement joins TRBV19 to TRBJ1-2. Here the CDR3 reads CASNTGYNGYTF.